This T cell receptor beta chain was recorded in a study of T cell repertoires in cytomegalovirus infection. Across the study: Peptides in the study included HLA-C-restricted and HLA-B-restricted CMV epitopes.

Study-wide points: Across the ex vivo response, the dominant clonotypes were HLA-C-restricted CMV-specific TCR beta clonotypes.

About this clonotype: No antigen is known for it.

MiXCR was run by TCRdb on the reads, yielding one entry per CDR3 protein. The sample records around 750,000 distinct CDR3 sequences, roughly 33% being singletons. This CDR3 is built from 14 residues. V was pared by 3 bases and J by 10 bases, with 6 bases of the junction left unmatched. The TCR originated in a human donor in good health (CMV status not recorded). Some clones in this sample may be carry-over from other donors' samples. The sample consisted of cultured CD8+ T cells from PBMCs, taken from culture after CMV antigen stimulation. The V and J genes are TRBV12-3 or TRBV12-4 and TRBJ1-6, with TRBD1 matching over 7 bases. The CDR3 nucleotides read TGTGCCAGCAGTTTTGGGACAGCGCTATCACCCCTCCACTTT. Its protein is CASSFGTALSPLHF.